The 23 T cell receptor beta chains given below trace back to one sample, sequenced in a study of cytotoxic CD8 clonotypes in ibrutinib-treated CLL. TCRdb's copy holds only in-frame clones and misses some; the assay was immunoSEQ multiplex PCR. The data hold roughly 130,000 clones, with 75% to 85% observed a single time. Sequencing was performed on PBMCs, taken after 12 months of ibrutinib treatment. Every receptor here comes from a human donor with chronic lymphocytic leukemia.

This chain connects TRBV14 to TRBJ2-3; 8 positions match TRBD2. Germline CDR1 is SGHDN and CDR2 is FVKESK. The CDR3 is made up of 15 amino acids. Trimming cost V 4 bases and J 4 bases; bases outside gene matches: 7. The DNA for the CDR3 is TGTGCCAGCAGCCTCTTGGCGGGAGGTTCAGATACGCAGTATTTT. This sequence encodes CASSLLAGGSDTQYF.

The chain uses TRBV27 and TRBJ2-7; D might be TRBD1 or TRBD2, each matching 6 bases. CDR3 length equals 15 residues. Deletions cut 4 bases from V and 3 bases from J, with 16 bases between. From germline, CDR1 is MNHEY and CDR2 SMNVEV (reference sequence). CDR3 sequence reads: CASSSRVRGGYEQYF. Written as DNA, the CDR3 is TGTGCCAGCAGTTCCCGCGTCAGGGGAGGCTACGAGCAGTACTTC.

The CDR3 sequence is CASSYSSGGYEQYF. In DNA form, the CDR3 reads TGTGCCAGCAGTTACTCTAGTGGCGGATACGAGCAGTACTTC. The chain links TRBV6-5 to TRBJ2-7; D remains ambiguous. In germline, CDR1 is MNHEY, CDR2 SVGAGI. V lost 0 bases and J 4 bases, leaving 10 bases between the germline ends. The CDR3 spans 14 residues.

J is TRBJ2-1 and V is TRBV14, with 8 positions matching TRBD1. The CDR3 contains 15 residues. The trim removed 3 bases at V and 6 bases at J, leaving 7 bases unmatched. Germline CDR1 is SGHDN and CDR2 is FVKESK. This chain's CDR3 is CASSQRDRYINEQFF. The CDR3 coding sequence is TGTGCCAGCAGCCAGAGGGACAGGTATATCAATGAGCAGTTCTTC.

V and J are TRBV4-2 and TRBJ2-4; 11 positions agree with TRBD2. The V gene end was trimmed by 3 bases and the J gene end by 8 bases; junction bases not matched to a gene: 3. The V gene's germline CDR1 is LGHNA and CDR2 YNFKEQ. The CDR3 contains 14 residues. CDR3 sequence (DNA): TGTGCCAGCAGCCAGGGACTAGCGGACGACATTCAGTACTTC. Residues: CASSQGLADDIQYF.

V gene TRBV2 combines with J gene TRBJ2-2; D not resolved. The CDR3 sequence is 13 residues long. Trimming cost V 2 bases and J 8 bases, with 9 bases left between them. The germline gives CDR1 SNHLY, CDR2 FYNNEI. The CDR3 is CASSELRVGELFF. The CDR3 DNA is TGTGCCAGCAGTGAACTTCGGGTTGGGGAGCTGTTTTTT.

The chain combines TRBV7-2 with TRBJ1-1; a possible D gene is TRBD1 (6 bases). The CDR3 has 15 amino acids. The V gene's germline CDR1 is SGHTA and CDR2 FQGNSA. Trimming shortened V by 5 bases and J by 3 bases, and 16 bases separated the two germline ends. DNA for the CDR3: TGTGCCAGCAGCGTTCGGACAGTCGCCTACACTGAAGCTTTCTTT. Translation: CASSVRTVAYTEAFF.

As for this clone: Other DNA sequences in the same sample also yield this CDR3. V is TRBV19 and J is TRBJ2-7, with 8 bases lining up with TRBD2. Looked up from germline, CDR1 is LNHDA and CDR2 is SQIVND (reference sequence). This CDR3 region has 12 residues. V trimming: 3 bases; J trimming: 6 bases; junction bases outside the gene matches: 1. Here the CDR3 reads CASSIRGGEQYF. The DNA of the CDR3 is TGTGCCAGTAGTATTCGGGGGGGCGAGCAGTACTTC.

This rearrangement joins TRBV10-2 to TRBJ2-1; D is perhaps TRBD2 (5 bases). This CDR3 has 11 amino acids. Germline lookup yields CDR1 WSHSY and CDR2 SAAADI. The V and J ends lost 8 bases and 8 bases respectively, with 10 bases between them. The CDR3 region is CASGVRDEQFF. The CDR3 DNA reads TGCGCCAGCGGAGTGAGGGATGAGCAGTTCTTC.

This chain links TRBV5-6 with TRBJ2-2; tentative D call: TRBD1 (5 bases). The ends were cut back, 5 bases at V and 0 bases at J, with 14 bases in the middle. The CDR3 is 16 residues long. Per germline, CDR1 SGHDT and CDR2 YYEEEE. The CDR3 region is CASSYNTGSNTGELFF. The CDR3 DNA sequence: TGTGCCAGCAGTTACAACACAGGCTCGAACACCGGGGAGCTGTTTTTT.

The chain uses TRBV19 and TRBJ2-1, with TRBD2 matching 8 bases. J gave up 8 bases and V 9 bases, and 9 bases lay outside the gene matches. The CDR3 contains 13 residues. Germline CDR1 LNHDA, CDR2 SQIVND (reference sequence). This chain's CDR3 is CASRMSGSDEQFF. The CDR3, as DNA: TGTGCCAGCAGAATGAGCGGGAGCGATGAGCAGTTCTTC.

There are a few counts of this clone. CDR3 in DNA: TGTGCCAGTAAAAGGACAGGGCTAAACTATGGCTACACCTTC. The encoded protein is CASKRTGLNYGYTF. The V and J genes are TRBV19 and TRBJ1-2, with 8 bases matching TRBD1. Germline V gene lookup returns CDR1 LNHDA and CDR2 SQIVND (reference sequence). V gave up 7 bases and J gave up 2 bases; unmatched junction bases: 6. The length of the CDR3 is 14 residues.

This chain links TRBV15 with TRBJ2-4, with TRBD1 identical over 7 bases. Germline loops: CDR1 LNHNV, CDR2 YYDKDF (reference sequence). The length of the CDR3 is 13 residues. V dropped 6 bases and J dropped 8; count of bases not matched to a gene: 7. In nucleotides, the CDR3 is TGTGCCACCAGGACAGGGAATGGGGACATTCAGTACTTC. It yields the protein CATRTGNGDIQYF.

J is TRBJ2-1 and V is TRBV7-2; 12 bases match TRBD2. This CDR3 is built from 15 residues. V lost 6 bases and J lost 5; bases outside the gene matches: 5. Germline V lookup: CDR1 SGHTA, CDR2 FQGNSA. This chain's CDR3 is CASRLAGGRNNEQFF. CDR3 bases: TGTGCCAGCAGACTAGCGGGAGGAAGGAACAATGAGCAGTTCTTC. Together with reference TRBV7-2 and TRBJ2-1, the CDR3 gives the full variable domain: GAGVSQSPSNKVTEKGKDVELRCDPISGHTALYWYRQSLGQGLEFLIYFQGNSAPDKSGLPSDRFSAERTGGSVSTLTIQRTQQEDSAVYLCASRLAGGRNNEQFFGPGTRLTVL.

V gene TRBV5-1 combines with J gene TRBJ2-7; 12 bases map to TRBD1. The V and J ends lost 3 bases and 3 bases, in that order; junction bases with no gene match: 4. Germline CDR1 SGHRS, CDR2 YFSETQ. CDR3 length: 15 amino acids. CDR3 coding DNA: TGCGCCAGCAGCTCCGGGACAGGGGGCATCTACGAGCAGTACTTC. Its protein is CASSSGTGGIYEQYF.

CDR3 loop: CASSESWLNPSSYNEQFF. CDR3 nucleotide sequence: TGCGCCAGCAGTGAGTCATGGCTTAACCCAAGCTCCTACAATGAGCAGTTCTTC. V is TRBV10-2 and J is TRBJ2-1; D is ambiguous. The germline CDR1 and CDR2 sequences are WSHSY and SAAADI. This CDR3 comprises 18 residues. Trimming took 0 bases from V and 0 from J, leaving 15 bases between them.

The J gene is TRBJ1-5, the V gene TRBV7-9; D ambiguous. CDR3 size: 15 residues. The germline gives CDR1 SEHNR, CDR2 FQNEAQ (reference sequence). The ends were cut back, 0 bases at V and 4 bases at J, with 10 bases in the middle. CDR3 DNA sequence: TGTGCCAGCAGCTTAGCCTCTCTCCCGAATCAGCCCCAGCATTTT. Its translation is CASSLASLPNQPQHF.

The CDR3 spells CASSLEGLAGRSKYF. The CDR3 DNA reads TGTGCCAGCAGCTTAGAAGGACTAGCGGGGCGGAGCAAGTACTTC. V and J are TRBV7-8 and TRBJ2-7; 12 bases fit TRBD2. CDR3 length equals 15 residues. Trimming removed 1 base from V and 11 bases from J; junction bases left unmatched: 9. CDR1 is SGHVS and CDR2 is FQNEAQ in the germline V gene.

In this sample, this clone turned up a few times. This rearrangement joins TRBV7-2 to TRBJ2-1; 9 positions agree with TRBD1. V trimming: 4 bases; J trimming: 10 bases; junction bases outside the gene matches: 5. The CDR3 sequence is 13 residues long. Germline V gene sequence: CDR1 SGHTA, CDR2 FQGNSA. In DNA form, the CDR3 reads TGTGCCAGCAGCTCGGATACAGGGGGCGAGCAGTTCTTC. Translating gives CASSSDTGGEQFF.

This chain uses TRBV28 with TRBJ1-2; TRBD1 agrees at 9 bases. The V gene end was trimmed by 3 bases and the J gene end by 1 base; junction bases not matched to a gene: 6. Germline CDR1 and CDR2: MDHEN and SYDVKM. This CDR3 spans 16 amino acids. In DNA form, the CDR3 reads TGTGCCAGCAGTTTTCAGGGACAGGGTTTTAACTATGGCTACACCTTC. Translated, it gives CASSFQGQGFNYGYTF.

This chain uses TRBV25-1 with TRBJ2-7; D ambiguous. The CDR3 is 15 amino acids. CDR1 MGHDK and CDR2 SYGVNS come from the germline V gene. Between the trimmed V and J ends, which lost 3 bases and 1 base, there was a span of 13 bases. The CDR3 DNA sequence: TGTGCCAGCAGTGACCCCGGGCGACGGTCCTACGAGCAGTACTTC. This encodes CASSDPGRRSYEQYF.

This clone was counted only a few times. The gene calls are TRBV19 and TRBJ1-5, with TRBD1 as a possible D gene (5 bases). The germline gives CDR1 LNHDA, CDR2 SQIVND (reference sequence). The CDR3 has 13 residues. V lost 1 base and J lost 7, with 8 bases in between. The CDR3 here is CASSIARVQPQHF. The CDR3, as DNA: TGTGCCAGTAGTATAGCCAGGGTCCAGCCCCAGCATTTT.

The rearrangement uses TRBV30 and TRBJ1-2; the D is unclear. This CDR3 is 12 amino acids long. Trimming shortened V by 0 bases and J by 7 bases, and 9 bases separated the two germline ends. Germline V CDR1 and CDR2: GTSNPN, SVGIG (reference sequence). The CDR3 loop is CAWSVSSAGYTF. CDR3 sequence (DNA): TGTGCCTGGAGTGTATCTTCGGCTGGCTACACCTTC.